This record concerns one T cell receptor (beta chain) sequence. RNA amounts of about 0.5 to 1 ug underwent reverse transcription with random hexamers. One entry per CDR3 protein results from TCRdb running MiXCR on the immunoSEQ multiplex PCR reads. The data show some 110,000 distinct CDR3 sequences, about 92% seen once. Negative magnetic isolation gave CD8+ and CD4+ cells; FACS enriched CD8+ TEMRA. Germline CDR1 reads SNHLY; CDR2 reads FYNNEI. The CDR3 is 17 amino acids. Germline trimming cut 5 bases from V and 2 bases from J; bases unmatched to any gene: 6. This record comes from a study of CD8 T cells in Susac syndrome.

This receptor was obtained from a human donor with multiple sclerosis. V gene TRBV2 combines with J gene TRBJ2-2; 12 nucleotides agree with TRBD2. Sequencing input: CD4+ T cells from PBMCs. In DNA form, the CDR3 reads TGTGCCAGCAGTCTTCTAGCGGGGGGGCTCAACACCGGGGAGCTGTTTTTT. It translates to CASSLLAGGLNTGELFF.